This TCR beta chain is drawn from a study of beta chain features in type 1 diabetes. Study context: The examined sorted cells totaled around 100,000,000 across samples. Findings and limits, study-wide: Shortening of TCRB CDR3s, moderate but significant, appeared in all four CD4+ subsets of Type 1 diabetes patients.

CD45RO/CCR7/CD25/CD127/CD95/CD27 separated CD4+ naive, central memory, regulatory and stem cell-like memory cells by sorting. The CDR3 extends over 15 amino acids. Trimming took 2 bases from V and 3 from J; bases not matched to a gene: 5. Germline CDR1 reads MNHNS; CDR2 reads SASEGT. The entirety of the isolated RNA underwent reverse transcription, so expressed TCRB transcripts were sequenced. The table came from immunoSEQ multiplex PCR; TCRdb's copy has only in-frame clones and leaves some out. The repertoire consists of 640,000 or so clones, with around an eighth occurring once and the leading ten covering less than 0.025%. In regard to this clone: Its antigen is currently unknown.

The source of this sequence is a young man with type 1 diabetes. Sequenced material: naive CD4+ T cells from blood. The chain employs TRBV6-1 and TRBJ2-7; 9 positions agree with TRBD1. The CDR3, as DNA: TGTGCCAGCAGTGAACCCGGGACAGGGAGCTACGAGCAGTACTTC. Its translation is CASSEPGTGSYEQYF.